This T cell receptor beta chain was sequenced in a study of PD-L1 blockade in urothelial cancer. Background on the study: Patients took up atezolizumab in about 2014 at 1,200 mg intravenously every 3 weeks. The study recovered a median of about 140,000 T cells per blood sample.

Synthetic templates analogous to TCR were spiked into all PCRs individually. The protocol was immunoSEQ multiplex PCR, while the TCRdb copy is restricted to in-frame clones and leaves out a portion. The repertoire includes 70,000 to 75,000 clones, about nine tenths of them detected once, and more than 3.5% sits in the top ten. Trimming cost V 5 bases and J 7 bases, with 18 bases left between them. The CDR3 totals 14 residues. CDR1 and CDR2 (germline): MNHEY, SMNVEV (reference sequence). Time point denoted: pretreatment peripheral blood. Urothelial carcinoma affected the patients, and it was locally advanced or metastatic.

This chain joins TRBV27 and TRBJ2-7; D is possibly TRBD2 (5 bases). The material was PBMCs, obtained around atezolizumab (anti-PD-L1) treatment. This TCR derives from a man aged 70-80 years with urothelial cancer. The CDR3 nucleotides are TGTGCCAGCAGTCCGTGGAATTTACCGGGGGAGCAGTACTTC. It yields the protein CASSPWNLPGEQYF.